This record covers a single T cell receptor (beta chain). Its antigen is unknown. This specimen comes from a study of cytomegalovirus exposure and HLA in healthy donors. Study details: Around 180 million T cells yielded some 120 million unique TCR beta sequences in earlier analysis.

Study-wide results and caveats: Analyses of presence and absence presupposed an approximately uniform sequencing depth across donors. The study designated about 180 TCR beta chains cytomegalovirus-associated.

The CDR3 spans 15 residues. In germline, CDR1 is SNHLY, CDR2 FYNNEI. V lost 7 bases to trimming and J lost 8 bases, with 18 bases between them. The PCR employed 60 Vbeta primers together with 13 Jbeta primers. Libraries were prepared by immunoSEQ multiplex PCR; TCRdb keeps only in-frame clonotypes and omits some of them. The specimen's table records 150,000 or so clones. The rearrangement uses TRBV2 and TRBJ1-6; D not certain. The clonotype originates from a woman between 45 and 60 years old in good health and CMV-seronegative. The source material was PBMCs. CDR3 residues: CASTPGIPGDSPLHF. The CDR3 coding sequence is TGTGCCAGCACCCCGGGAATCCCGGGAGATTCACCCCTCCACTTT.